These 10 T cell receptor beta chains originate from one sample sequenced in a study of cytomegalovirus exposure and HLA in healthy donors. PCR primers comprised 60 Vbeta and 13 Jbeta primers. The method was immunoSEQ multiplex PCR; TCRdb's version includes in-frame clones alone and lacks a portion of them. Counted here are roughly 200,000 clones, about 70% occurring once; the ten biggest clones make up 1.5% to 2%. The sample taken for sequencing was PBMCs. Receptors originate from a woman between 25 and 40 years old in good health and CMV-seronegative.

This chain connects TRBV5-1 to TRBJ1-4; D uncertain. Germline V gives CDR1 SGHRS, CDR2 YFSETQ. The ends were cut back, 1 base at V and 8 bases at J, with 12 bases in the middle. This CDR3 has 14 residues. This CDR3 is CASSLSGFREKLFF. CDR3 in DNA: TGCGCCAGCAGCTTGTCCGGGTTTCGCGAAAAACTGTTTTTT.

This rearrangement joins TRBV6-4 to TRBJ2-3; perhaps TRBD2 as D (5 bases). The CDR3 totals 15 residues. V shed 4 bases and J shed 2 bases, with 13 bases lying between them. Germline values: CDR1 MRHNA, CDR2 SNTAGT. The CDR3 loop reads CASSAERTFTDTQYF. CDR3 in DNA: TGTGCCAGCAGTGCGGAAAGGACTTTCACAGATACGCAGTATTTT.

Remarks on this clone: The sample holds other DNA sequences that translate to the same CDR3. V is TRBV9 and J is TRBJ2-2; D ambiguous. V was shortened by 3 bases and J by 4 bases, with 4 bases between the two germline ends. The CDR3 consists of 12 residues. The germline V gene has CDR1 SGDLS and CDR2 YYNGEE. Written as DNA, the CDR3 is TGTGCCAGCAGCGCCCTCACCGGGGAGCTGTTTTTT. Its translation: CASSALTGELFF.

The genes are TRBV9 and TRBJ2-3; 8 bases are a match to TRBD2. Germline V gene data show CDR1 as SGDLS and CDR2 as YYNGEE. The CDR3 consists of 16 residues. V was clipped by 0 bases and J by 0 bases; unmatched bases: 3. CDR3 coding DNA: TGTGCCAGCAGCGTAGAACTAGCGGATAGCACAGATACGCAGTATTTT. It is translated as CASSVELADSTDTQYF.

This clone has a handful of counts. The chain joins TRBV30 to TRBJ1-2; maybe TRBD1 (5 bases). Trimming shortened V by 1 base and J by 8 bases, and 20 bases separated the two germline ends. This CDR3 has 15 amino acids. Per germline, CDR1 GTSNPN and CDR2 SVGIG (reference sequence). The CDR3 DNA follows: TGTGCCTGGAGTGAAGGAACAGGTCCATTCGGGGGCTACACCTTC. Amino acid sequence: CAWSEGTGPFGGYTF.

V and J are TRBV5-4 and TRBJ1-1, with D unclear. V was cut by 0 bases and J by 0 bases, with 3 bases left in between. The germline CDR1 and CDR2 sequences are SGHNT and YYREEE (reference sequence). The CDR3 spans 13 residues. CDR3 region: CASSLVMNTEAFF. The CDR3 bases are TGTGCCAGCAGCTTGGTAATGAACACTGAAGCTTTCTTT.

V is TRBV6-5 and J is TRBJ2-5; D might be TRBD2 (5 bases). The V and J ends lost 0 bases and 1 base respectively, with 12 bases between them. This CDR3 comprises 16 residues. Looked up from germline, CDR1 is MNHEY and CDR2 is SVGAGI. The CDR3 DNA sequence: TGTGCCAGCAGTTACTCAAATGTCGGGGTCCAAGAGACCCAGTACTTC. Its protein product is CASSYSNVGVQETQYF.

This clone was counted once. The chain couples TRBV5-4 to TRBJ2-1; 8 bases are shared with TRBD1. V dropped 4 bases and J dropped 7; count of bases not matched to a gene: 4. Germline assignment: CDR1 SGHNT and CDR2 YYREEE (reference sequence). CDR3 length equals 13 residues. In DNA form, the CDR3 reads TGTGCCAGCAGCCGGACAGGGACGAATGAGCAGTTCTTC. Translated, it gives CASSRTGTNEQFF. The full variable domain, completed using reference TRBV5-4 and TRBJ2-1, is ETGVTQSPTHLIKTRGQQVTLRCSSQSGHNTVSWYQQALGQGPQFIFQYYREEENGRGNFPPRFSGLQFPNYSSELNVNALELDDSALYLCASSRTGTNEQFFGPGTRLTVL.

The chain employs TRBV28 and TRBJ2-2; TRBD2 matches 8 bases. The V gene end was trimmed by 6 bases and the J gene end by 4 bases; junction bases not matched to a gene: 4. The germline V gene has CDR1 MDHEN and CDR2 SYDVKM. The CDR3 covers 14 residues. The CDR3 is CASSGGGSTGELFF. The CDR3 bases are TGTGCCAGCAGCGGGGGGGGGAGCACCGGGGAGCTGTTTTTT.

This clone was counted a single time. One end of the junction does not line up with germline, which may come from a read error. This chain's CDR3 is CVSSLSGGGTGMNTEAFF. Here the CDR3 DNA reads TGTGTCAGCAGCTTATCCGGGGGGGGAACAGGGATGAACACTGAAGCTTTCTTT. The rearrangement joins TRBV7-6 to TRBJ1-1, with a tentative D call TRBD1 (6 bases). The CDR3 spans 18 residues. Germline CDR1 and CDR2: SGHVS and FNYEAQ.